The rows below give T cell receptor beta chains drawn from one sample of a study of T-cell memory formation after mild COVID-19. Via MiXCR, TCRdb re-called the 5' RACE reads, giving one row per CDR3 protein. Of 120,000 to 150,000 distinct CDR3 sequences listed, about 19% are singletons. The sample taken for sequencing was PBMCs or a T cell subset sorted from them (not recorded which). These receptors came from an adult woman who had mild COVID-19 (a few samples of this study predate the infection). Cell type and time point are not known. Each CDR3 is given with its conserved first and last residue. The D gene is left open where the match is weak. The size field is filled for only some rows; it gives once, few, many or a size class.

cdr3_length	v_call	clone_size	d_call	j_call	cdr3_nt	cdr3_aa
14	TRBV2	.	.	TRBJ2-2	TGTGCCAGCTGGGGGTTGGGGGCGATCGGGGAGCTGTTTTTT	CASWGLGAIGELFF
14	TRBV5-1	few	.	TRBJ2-5	TGCGCCAGCACTGGCGGGGCCCTCCAAGAGACCCAGTACTTC	CASTGGALQETQYF
15	TRBV7-9	many	TRBD2	TRBJ2-5	TGTGCCAGCAGCTCCGGGGGGGGCCGCCAAGAGACCCAGTACTTC	CASSSGGGRQETQYF
16	TRBV7-9	few	.	TRBJ1-2	TGTGCCAGCAGCTTAAATTCGGGGGGCTGGAACTATGGCTACACCTTC	CASSLNSGGWNYGYTF
15	TRBV4-3	.	.	TRBJ2-1	TGCGCCAGCAGCCAAGGGGTAGGCGGCTACAATGAGCAGTTCTTC	CASSQGVGGYNEQFF
14	TRBV12-3/TRBV12-4	.	.	TRBJ2-7	TGTGCCAGCAGTCGAACCAGTGAAACCTACGAGCAGTACTTC	CASSRTSETYEQYF
15	TRBV5-6	many	TRBD2	TRBJ2-1	TGTGCCAGCAGTGGACTAGCGGGGGGGTGGAATGAGCAGTTCTTC	CASSGLAGGWNEQFF
14	TRBV12-3/TRBV12-4	few	TRBD1	TRBJ2-1	TGTGCCAGCAGTTTGGCGGACAGGGGTCATGAGCAGTTCTTC	CASSLADRGHEQFF
14	TRBV7-3	few	.	TRBJ1-2	TGTGCCAGCAGCTTCGGTCCGGGGGGCAATGGCTACACCTTC	CASSFGPGGNGYTF
14	TRBV5-1	few	TRBD2	TRBJ2-3	TGCGCCAGCAGCTTGGTAGCGGGGGGGCCCTTGGAGTATTTT	CASSLVAGGPLEYF
16	TRBV2	.	.	TRBJ2-1	TGTGCCAGCACCCGCACCGGGGGAGGCTCCTACAATGAGCAGTTCTTC	CASTRTGGGSYNEQFF
14	TRBV5-8	.	TRBD2	TRBJ2-3	TGTGCCAGCAGCTTAAGCGTAGCGGGCAGGGCGCAGTATTTT	CASSLSVAGRAQYF
14	TRBV20-1	few	.	TRBJ1-2	TGCAGTGCTAGAACAAGGGGAACTAACTATGGCTACACCTTC	CSARTRGTNYGYTF
15	TRBV4-1	.	.	TRBJ1-2	TGCGCCAGCAGCGCCCGGACAGCAACTAACTATGGCTACACCTTC	CASSARTATNYGYTF
17	TRBV7-8	few	TRBD1	TRBJ2-5	TGTGCCAGCAGCTCCAGCCATAGACAGGGGGAACAAGAGACCCAGTACTTC	CASSSSHRQGEQETQYF
18	TRBV12-3/TRBV12-4	few	.	TRBJ2-2	TGTGCCAGCAGTTTCTTCTTACAGGGAGGGCCATACACCGGGGAGCTGTTTTTT	CASSFFLQGGPYTGELFF
13	TRBV20-1	.	TRBD2	TRBJ2-5	TGCAGTCGGGATAGCGGGGGGGAAGAGACCCAGTACTTC	CSRDSGGEETQYF
14	TRBV12-3/TRBV12-4	few	.	TRBJ2-6	TGTGCCAGCAATATTGGGGCCGGGGCCAACGTCCTGACTTTC	CASNIGAGANVLTF
16	TRBV4-1	.	TRBD1	TRBJ1-2	TGCGCCAGCAGCCAACCTAGACAGGGGCCGAACTATGGCTACACCTTC	CASSQPRQGPNYGYTF
14	TRBV15	few	.	TRBJ2-7	TGTGCCACCAGCAGAGATGTAGGGGCGGGGGAGCAGTACTTC	CATSRDVGAGEQYF
14	TRBV6-5	.	.	TRBJ2-7	TGTGCCAGCACCCGCCCAGGGGACGGCTACGAGCAGTACTTC	CASTRPGDGYEQYF
15	TRBV5-1	.	TRBD2	TRBJ2-5	TGCGCCAGCACACCGACTAGCGGGAGTCTAGAGACCCAGTACTTC	CASTPTSGSLETQYF
13	TRBV6-1	.	.	TRBJ2-7	TGTGCCAGCAGTCTTTCGGGGCCCTACGAGCAGTACTTC	CASSLSGPYEQYF
15	TRBV24-1	.	TRBD1	TRBJ2-5	TGTGCCACCAGTGACCCGACAGGGCGTCAAGAGACCCAGTACTTC	CATSDPTGRQETQYF
12	TRBV3-1	few	.	TRBJ2-5	TGTGCCAGCAGCCAAGCATTGGAGACCCAGTACTTC	CASSQALETQYF
16	TRBV4-3	few	TRBD2	TRBJ2-3	TGCGCCAGCAGCCAGATACTAGCGGGACGCACAGATACGCAGTATTTT	CASSQILAGRTDTQYF
12	TRBV7-9	.	.	TRBJ1-1	TGTGCCAGCAGCACGGAGAACACTGAAGCTTTCTTT	CASSTENTEAFF
12	TRBV20-1	few	.	TRBJ2-1	TGCAGTGCTAGCGGCTCCTACAATGAGCAGTTCTTC	CSASGSYNEQFF
14	TRBV7-9	.	.	TRBJ1-2	TGTGCCAGCAGCCCTCTGACGGGCGACTATGGCTACACCTTC	CASSPLTGDYGYTF
16	TRBV27	few	TRBD1	TRBJ2-7	TGTGCCAGCAGTAGCCCTTGGACAGGGGGGGAGTACGAGCAGTACTTC	CASSSPWTGGEYEQYF
15	TRBV7-6	few	.	TRBJ2-2	TGTGCCAGCAGCTTAGTGGTGACAGACACCGGGGAGCTGTTTTTT	CASSLVVTDTGELFF
16	TRBV7-6	few	.	TRBJ2-1	TGTGCCAGCAGCTTAGCGCGGGCCCCCTCCTACAATGAGCAGTTCTTC	CASSLARAPSYNEQFF
18	TRBV4-2	.	TRBD1	TRBJ1-1	TGTGCCAGCAGCCAAGAGTCGGCAGGGGGCAATGTAGACACTGAAGCTTTCTTT	CASSQESAGGNVDTEAFF
11	TRBV30	few	.	TRBJ2-5	TGTGCCTGGAGTACCGCGGGGACCCAGTACTTC	CAWSTAGTQYF
15	TRBV7-9	.	.	TRBJ1-6	TGTGCCAGCAGCCCTGACCCAACTTTCGGTTCACCCCTCCACTTT	CASSPDPTFGSPLHF
12	TRBV6-6	.	TRBD1	TRBJ2-7	TGTGCCAGCAGGCGACAGGGGAGCGAGCAGTACTTC	CASRRQGSEQYF
13	TRBV6-2/TRBV6-3	.	.	TRBJ1-5	TGTGCCAGCGGGCCCACGGGGAATCAGCCCCAGCATTTT	CASGPTGNQPQHF
17	TRBV7-2	few	TRBD2	TRBJ2-1	TGTGCCAGCAGCCCAGAAACTAGCGGCCCACCGTACAATGAGCAGTTCTTC	CASSPETSGPPYNEQFF
13	TRBV29-1	.	.	TRBJ2-5	TGCAGCGTTCGGCTAGCTCTGAGAGAGACCCAGTACTTC	CSVRLALRETQYF
19	TRBV18	many	TRBD2	TRBJ2-2	TGTGCCAGCTCACCATCGGCCCATAGCGGGAGGTCGAACACCGGGGAGCTGTTTTTT	CASSPSAHSGRSNTGELFF
16	TRBV30	.	TRBD2	TRBJ2-2	TGTGCCTGGAGTGGTCAGCGGGGGAGGATCACCGGGGAGCTGTTTTTT	CAWSGQRGRITGELFF
13	TRBV14	.	.	TRBJ2-4	TGTGCCAGCAGCCTAGCGCGTGGTGACATTCAGTACTTC	CASSLARGDIQYF